Shown below are 21 T cell receptor beta chains from a single sample sequenced in a study of blood T cell repertoires in COVID-19. Profiled with immunoSEQ multiplex PCR; TCRdb holds only in-frame clones, not every one. The top ten hold 4.3% of the sample, which has some 90,000 clones, 90% seen once. Material for sequencing was peripheral blood. These receptors originate from a woman aged 80 or over with active or convalescent COVID-19.

The chain couples TRBV27 to TRBJ2-7; D may be TRBD2 (6 bases). The germline V gene encodes CDR1 MNHEY and CDR2 SMNVEV (reference sequence). Trimming shortened V by 6 bases and J by 3 bases, and 12 bases separated the two germline ends. The CDR3 consists of 13 residues. In DNA, the CDR3 is TGTGCCAGCAGCAAAAGGACTAACTACGAGCAGTACTTC. The encoded protein is CASSKRTNYEQYF.

This clone was recorded only once. This chain connects TRBV3-1 (or the pseudogene TRBV3-2) to TRBJ1-5; D remains unclear. Germline CDR1 is LGHDT and CDR2 is YNNKEL (reference sequence). Trimming removed 0 bases at V and 7 bases at J, with 10 bases between. This CDR3 region has 14 residues. The CDR3 DNA reads as TGTGCCAGCAGCCAAGACCAGTATGCCCAGCCCCAGCATTTT. Amino acid sequence: CASSQDQYAQPQHF.

The chain joins TRBV6-5 to TRBJ1-1; weak D call: TRBD1 (5 bases). Germline V gene data show CDR1 as MNHEY and CDR2 as SVGAGI. Trimming shortened V by 2 bases and J by 7 bases, and 14 bases separated the two germline ends. CDR3 length: 14 amino acids. CDR3: CASSYRRGAREAFF. CDR3 bases: TGTGCCAGCAGTTACCGTCGCGGGGCGCGTGAAGCTTTCTTT.

V usage is TRBV27 and J usage is TRBJ2-3; 9 bases align to TRBD2. Losses at the gene ends were 1 base for V and 3 bases for J; bases not matched to a gene: 2. The CDR3 is 15 residues long. Germline V gene lookup returns CDR1 MNHEY and CDR2 SMNVEV (reference sequence). This chain's CDR3 is CASSLLAGVTDTQYF. As DNA, the CDR3 is TGTGCCAGCAGTTTATTAGCGGGAGTGACAGATACGCAGTATTTT.

The genes are TRBV11-2 and TRBJ2-7; 7 bases are shared with TRBD1. This CDR3 spans 15 amino acids. V shed 5 bases, J shed 3 bases, and the junction held 10 bases outside the gene matches. Germline CDR1 and CDR2: SGHAT and FQNNGV. The CDR3 loop reads CASSPTGTAYYEQYF. The CDR3 bases are TGTGCCAGCAGCCCTACCGGGACAGCCTACTACGAGCAGTACTTC.

This clone was observed a single time. The chain has TRBV7-8 and TRBJ1-1, with 7 bases matching TRBD1. Germline V CDR1 and CDR2: SGHVS, FQNEAQ. The CDR3 is 17 amino acids. The ends lost 5 bases at V and 0 bases at J; junction bases unmatched: 12. CDR3 DNA: TGTGCCAGCAGCCCAGACAAGTACAGGGGTCTGAACACTGAAGCTTTCTTT. Its protein is CASSPDKYRGLNTEAFF.

J is TRBJ1-2 and V is TRBV10-2; weak D call: TRBD1 (5 bases). Germline loops: CDR1 WSHSY, CDR2 SAAADI. This CDR3 comprises 12 residues. The V and J ends lost 2 bases and 7 bases respectively, with 8 bases between them. The CDR3 coding sequence is TGCGCCAGCAGTGAGGGGGCGCGTGGCTACACCTTC. It codes for CASSEGARGYTF.

The chain is built from TRBV5-5 and TRBJ1-5, with 8 positions matching TRBD1. The trim removed 2 bases at V and 6 bases at J, leaving 10 bases unmatched. Looked up from germline, CDR1 is SGHKS and CDR2 is YYEKEE (reference sequence). CDR3 size: 16 residues. CDR3 protein: CASSFTTGGSTQPQHF. As DNA, the CDR3 is TGTGCCAGCAGCTTTACAACAGGGGGAAGTACTCAGCCCCAGCATTTT.

This chain links TRBV5-4 with TRBJ2-2; 8 bases fit TRBD2. Germline V CDR1 and CDR2: SGHNT, YYREEE (reference sequence). V shed 2 bases, J shed 5 bases, and the junction held 8 bases outside the gene matches. This CDR3 spans 16 amino acids. The DNA of the CDR3 is TGTGCCAGCAGCTTAGGACGGGAGGGCCGGACCGGGGAGCTGTTTTTT. This codes for CASSLGREGRTGELFF. Full variable domain (rest looked up from reference TRBV5-4 and TRBJ2-2): ETGVTQSPTHLIKTRGQQVTLRCSSQSGHNTVSWYQQALGQGPQFIFQYYREEENGRGNFPPRFSGLQFPNYSSELNVNALELDDSALYLCASSLGREGRTGELFFGEGSRLTVL.

The chain is built from TRBV19 and TRBJ1-6; D is possibly TRBD1 (5 bases). V was trimmed by 6 bases and J by 8 bases, leaving 26 bases between them. The CDR3 loop spans 18 amino acids. Germline V CDR1 and CDR2: LNHDA, SQIVND (reference sequence). The CDR3 DNA sequence: TGTGCCAGTAGACCACGGGGGACCAGTATGGGAAGGGATTCACCCCTCCACTTT. This gives the protein CASRPRGTSMGRDSPLHF.

V and J are TRBV28 and TRBJ1-2; D gene unclear. The germline CDR1 and CDR2 sequences are MDHEN and SYDVKM. This CDR3 has 12 amino acids. The germline V and J ends were trimmed by 3 bases and 7 bases, with 9 bases remaining between them. The CDR3 region is CASSFRGSGYTF. CDR3 DNA sequence: TGTGCCAGCAGTTTCCGGGGAAGTGGCTACACCTTC.

The chain combines TRBV4-3 with TRBJ2-1; D may be TRBD1 (6 bases). The V gene's germline CDR1 is LGHNA and CDR2 YSLEER. Trimming shortened V by 0 bases and J by 8 bases, and 17 bases separated the two germline ends. The CDR3 has 16 amino acids. This CDR3 is CASSQEVGHSQYEQFF. The CDR3 bases are TGCGCCAGCAGCCAAGAGGTGGGACACTCTCAGTATGAGCAGTTCTTC.

This sequence joins TRBV6-5 and TRBJ1-5; TRBD1 might be the D (6 bases). V lost 10 bases and J 3 bases, leaving 10 bases between the germline ends. The CDR3 runs 12 residues. Germline assignment: CDR1 MNHEY and CDR2 SVGAGI. The CDR3, as DNA: TGTGCCACCGGACAGCCCAATCAGCCCCAGCATTTT. It codes for CATGQPNQPQHF.

Points on this clone: This sample also contains other DNA sequences that code for the same CDR3. The chain carries TRBV28 and TRBJ2-5, with D maybe TRBD1 (5 bases). V was cut by 5 bases and J by 2 bases, with 9 bases left in between. This CDR3 is 13 amino acids long. Germline CDR1 and CDR2: MDHEN and SYDVKM. DNA of the CDR3: TGTGCCAGCAGTCGACAGCTACAAGAGACCCAGTACTTC. Amino acid sequence: CASSRQLQETQYF.

The chain employs TRBV7-2 and TRBJ2-1; tentatively, D is TRBD1 (6 bases). Between the trimmed V and J ends, which lost 5 bases and 3 bases, there was a span of 14 bases. This CDR3 contains 15 residues. The germline V gene has CDR1 SGHTA and CDR2 FQGNSA. The CDR3 here is CASSPRTEYYNEQFF. CDR3 DNA sequence: TGTGCCAGCAGCCCCAGGACAGAGTACTACAATGAGCAGTTCTTC.

The V and J genes are TRBV27 and TRBJ1-1; 8 bases agree with TRBD1. CDR1 and CDR2 (germline): MNHEY, SMNVEV (reference sequence). After removal of 4 bases from V and 2 bases from J, the junction contained 6 bases not matched to a gene. This CDR3 is 15 amino acids long. The CDR3, as DNA: TGTGCCAGCAGTTCGACCGGACAGGGCAACACTGAAGCTTTCTTT. The encoded protein is CASSSTGQGNTEAFF.

The chain combines TRBV7-2 with TRBJ1-1; D unclear. The germline gives CDR1 SGHTA, CDR2 FQGNSA. The CDR3 consists of 15 residues. Between the trimmed V and J ends, which lost 2 bases and 1 base, there was a span of 11 bases. In DNA, the CDR3 is TGTGCCAGCAGCTTATTTAAACAACCGAACACTGAAGCTTTCTTT. Amino acids: CASSLFKQPNTEAFF.

The sample holds a few counts of this clone. The chain links TRBV2 to TRBJ2-3; 7 positions agree with TRBD1. The CDR3 spans 14 residues. CDR1 SNHLY and CDR2 FYNNEI come from the germline V gene. Trimming removed 5 bases from V and 0 bases from J; junction bases left unmatched: 2. The CDR3 reads CASSTGASTDTQYF. In DNA form, the CDR3 reads TGTGCCAGCAGTACAGGGGCTAGCACAGATACGCAGTATTTT.

The chain couples TRBV19 to TRBJ1-3; no clear D. Germline V lookup: CDR1 LNHDA, CDR2 SQIVND (reference sequence). The CDR3 sequence is 14 residues long. V was clipped by 4 bases and J by 0 bases, with 7 bases between them. CDR3 sequence reads: CASSKVSSGNTIYF. Written as DNA, the CDR3 is TGTGCCAGTAGTAAAGTCAGCTCTGGAAACACCATATATTTT.

The sample holds a few counts of this clone. The CDR3 DNA follows: TGCGCCAGCAGCTTGACAGGACCCGGGGAGCTGTTTTTT. Protein product: CASSLTGPGELFF. The rearrangement uses TRBV5-1 and TRBJ2-2; tentatively, D is TRBD1 (5 bases). The V end lost 1 base, the J end lost 6 bases, and 7 bases lay between the germline ends. From germline, CDR1 is SGHRS and CDR2 YFSETQ. The CDR3 has 13 residues.

The chain uses TRBV5-4 and TRBJ2-1; 8 positions match TRBD1. Trimming at V came to 1 base and at J to 8 bases, leaving 2 bases not matched to a gene. Looked up from germline, CDR1 is SGHNT and CDR2 is YYREEE (reference sequence). This CDR3 is built from 13 residues. For the CDR3, the DNA is TGTGCCAGCAGCTTGCAGGGGGCGGATGAGCAGTTCTTC. It yields the protein CASSLQGADEQFF.